Listed below are T cell receptor beta chains from one sample, sequenced in a study of blood T cell repertoires in COVID-19. The data were produced by immunoSEQ multiplex PCR, yet TCRdb's version contains in-frame clones alone and is incomplete. The sample lists 90,000 or so clones; about 90% were seen once. Source material: peripheral blood. All receptors derive from a human donor with active COVID-19. The donor label of this sample is uncertain. Both conserved end residues are part of each CDR3. The order of the fields is J gene, V gene, CDR3 protein.

j_gene: TRBJ1-1
v_gene: TRBV12-5
CDR3aa: CASGLMGQGARAFF

j_gene: TRBJ1-6
v_gene: TRBV5-1
CDR3aa: CASSVDGTANSPLHF

j_gene: TRBJ1-1
v_gene: TRBV6-5
CDR3aa: CASGLGGSIAFF

j_gene: TRBJ2-3
v_gene: TRBV7-2
CDR3aa: CASSLAGTSVVTDTQYF

j_gene: TRBJ2-3
v_gene: TRBV15
CDR3aa: CATSRGGNSDTQYF

j_gene: TRBJ2-7
v_gene: TRBV11-2
CDR3aa: CASSFAGVYEQYF

j_gene: TRBJ2-2
v_gene: TRBV10-3
CDR3aa: CAISEQGWTGELFF

j_gene: TRBJ2-3
v_gene: TRBV4-1
CDR3aa: CASSQVPGAVSTDTQYF

j_gene: TRBJ2-2
v_gene: TRBV6-5
CDR3aa: CASTDSLNTGELFF

j_gene: TRBJ1-6
v_gene: TRBV19
CDR3aa: CASSTSGTGNNSPLHF

j_gene: TRBJ2-3
v_gene: TRBV7-3
CDR3aa: CASSLTARRGTDTQYF

j_gene: TRBJ2-5
v_gene: TRBV5-4
CDR3aa: CASSQTGGETQYF

j_gene: TRBJ2-1
v_gene: TRBV29-1
CDR3aa: CSGNLGAPNNEQFF

j_gene: TRBJ2-7
v_gene: TRBV14
CDR3aa: CASSQDSSYEQYF

j_gene: TRBJ1-1
v_gene: TRBV2
CDR3aa: CASSGMNTEAFF

j_gene: TRBJ1-2
v_gene: TRBV13
CDR3aa: CASSRTGAEGYTF

j_gene: TRBJ1-4
v_gene: TRBV7-3
CDR3aa: CASRFGEGTVHEKLFF

j_gene: TRBJ2-5
v_gene: TRBV5-1
CDR3aa: CASSLNPAGSGETQYF

j_gene: TRBJ1-1
v_gene: TRBV6-5
CDR3aa: CASSYLQGARTEAFF

j_gene: TRBJ1-3
v_gene: TRBV6-5
CDR3aa: CASSRGQASGNTIYF

j_gene: TRBJ2-1
v_gene: TRBV12-3/TRBV12-4
CDR3aa: CASSLYNNEQFF

j_gene: TRBJ2-1
v_gene: TRBV12-5
CDR3aa: CASGPPGLAGKSSYNEQFF

j_gene: TRBJ2-6
v_gene: TRBV6-2/TRBV6-3
CDR3aa: CASIPGGAGANVLTF

j_gene: TRBJ2-7
v_gene: TRBV28
CDR3aa: CASRSGTTDWDEQYF

j_gene: TRBJ2-7
v_gene: TRBV28
CDR3aa: CASTSPQFYEQYF

j_gene: TRBJ2-1
v_gene: TRBV20-1
CDR3aa: CSASEAGVEWTEQFF

j_gene: TRBJ1-3
v_gene: TRBV7-9
CDR3aa: CATPADSGNTIYF